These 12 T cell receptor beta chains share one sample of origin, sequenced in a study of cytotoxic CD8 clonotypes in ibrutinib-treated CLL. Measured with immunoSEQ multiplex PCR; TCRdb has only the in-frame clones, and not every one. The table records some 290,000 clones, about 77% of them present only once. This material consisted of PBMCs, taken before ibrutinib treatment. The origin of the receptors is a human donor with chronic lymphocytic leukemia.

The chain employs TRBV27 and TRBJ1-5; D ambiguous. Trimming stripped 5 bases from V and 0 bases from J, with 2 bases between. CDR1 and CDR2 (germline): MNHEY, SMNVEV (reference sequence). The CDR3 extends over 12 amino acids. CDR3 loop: CASSNSNQPQHF. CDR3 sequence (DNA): TGTGCCAGCAGTAATAGCAATCAGCCCCAGCATTTT.

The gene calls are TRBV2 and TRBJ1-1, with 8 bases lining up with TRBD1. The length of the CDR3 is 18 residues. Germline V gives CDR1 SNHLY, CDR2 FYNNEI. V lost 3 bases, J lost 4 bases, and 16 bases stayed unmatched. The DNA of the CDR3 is TGTGCCAGCAGTGAGCCCCTCTCAAAACAGGGGGTGGGCACTGAAGCTTTCTTT. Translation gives CASSEPLSKQGVGTEAFF. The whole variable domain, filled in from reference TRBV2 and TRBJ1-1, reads EPEVTQTPSHQVTQMGQEVILRCVPISNHLYFYWYRQILGQKVEFLVSFYNNEISEKSEIFDDQFSVERPDGSNFTLKIRSTKLEDSAMYFCASSEPLSKQGVGTEAFFGQGTRLTVV.

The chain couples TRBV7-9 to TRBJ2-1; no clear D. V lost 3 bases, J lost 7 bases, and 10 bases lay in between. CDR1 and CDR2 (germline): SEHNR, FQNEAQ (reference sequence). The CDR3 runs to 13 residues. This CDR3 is CASSLGPGNEQFF. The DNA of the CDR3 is TGTGCCAGCAGCTTGGGCCCCGGGAATGAGCAGTTCTTC.

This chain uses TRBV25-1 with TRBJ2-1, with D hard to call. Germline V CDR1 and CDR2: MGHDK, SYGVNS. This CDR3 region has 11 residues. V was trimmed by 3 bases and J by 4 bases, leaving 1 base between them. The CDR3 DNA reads TGTGCCAGCAGTGATTACAATGAGCAGTTCTTC. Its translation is CASSDYNEQFF.

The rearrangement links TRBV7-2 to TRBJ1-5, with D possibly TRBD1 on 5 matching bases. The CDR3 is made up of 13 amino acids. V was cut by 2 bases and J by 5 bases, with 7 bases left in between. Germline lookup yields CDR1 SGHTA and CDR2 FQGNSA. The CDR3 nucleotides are TGTGCCAGCAGCTTATCCAGGGATCAGCCCCAGCATTTT. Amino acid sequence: CASSLSRDQPQHF.

Written as DNA, the CDR3 is TGTGCCAGCAGTACAGGTAGATGGATCTATGGCTACACCTTC. Translated: CASSTGRWIYGYTF. This chain joins TRBV6-5 and TRBJ1-2; TRBD1 might be the D (5 bases). The CDR3 sequence is 14 residues long. Deletions cut 5 bases from V and 4 bases from J, with 14 bases between. Germline V lookup: CDR1 MNHEY, CDR2 SVGAGI.

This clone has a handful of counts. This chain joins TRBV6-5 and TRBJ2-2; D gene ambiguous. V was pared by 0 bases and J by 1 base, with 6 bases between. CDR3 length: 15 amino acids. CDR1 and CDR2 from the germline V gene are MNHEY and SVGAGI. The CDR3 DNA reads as TGTGCCAGCAGTTACTCGCCACTGAACACCGGGGAGCTGTTTTTT. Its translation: CASSYSPLNTGELFF.

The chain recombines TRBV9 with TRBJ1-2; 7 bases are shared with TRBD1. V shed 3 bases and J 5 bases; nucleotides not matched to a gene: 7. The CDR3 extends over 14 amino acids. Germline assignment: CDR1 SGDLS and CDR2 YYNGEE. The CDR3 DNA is TGTGCCAGCAGCGCGAGACAGGGATCTTATGGCTACACCTTC. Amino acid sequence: CASSARQGSYGYTF.

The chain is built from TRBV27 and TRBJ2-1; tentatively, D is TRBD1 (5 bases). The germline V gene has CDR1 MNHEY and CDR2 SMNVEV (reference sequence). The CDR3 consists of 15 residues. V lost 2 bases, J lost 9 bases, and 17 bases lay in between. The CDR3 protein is CASSLVQNRPSEQFF. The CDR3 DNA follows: TGTGCCAGCAGTTTAGTTCAAAACAGGCCCAGTGAGCAGTTCTTC.

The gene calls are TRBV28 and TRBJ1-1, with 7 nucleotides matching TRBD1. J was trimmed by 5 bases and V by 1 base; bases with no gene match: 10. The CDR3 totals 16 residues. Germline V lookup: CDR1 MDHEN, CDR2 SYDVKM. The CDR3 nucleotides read TGTGCCAGCAGTTTATATGGCAGGGGGTTATGGACTGAAGCTTTCTTT. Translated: CASSLYGRGLWTEAFF. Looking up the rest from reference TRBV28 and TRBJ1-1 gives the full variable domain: DVKVTQSSRYLVKRTGEKVFLECVQDMDHENMFWYRQDPGLGLRLIYFSYDVKMKEKGDIPEGYSVSREKKERFSLILESASTNQTSMYLCASSLYGRGLWTEAFFGQGTRLTVV.

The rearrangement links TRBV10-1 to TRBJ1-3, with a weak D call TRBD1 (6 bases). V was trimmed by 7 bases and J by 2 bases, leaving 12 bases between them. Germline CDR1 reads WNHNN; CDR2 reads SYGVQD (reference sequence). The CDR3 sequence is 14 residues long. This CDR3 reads CASTSRGTGNTIYF. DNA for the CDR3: TGCGCCAGCACGAGCAGGGGAACTGGAAACACCATATATTTT.

The CDR3 loop reads CASTTSGTSTDTQYF. The CDR3 DNA follows: TGTGCCAGCACAACGAGCGGGACTAGCACAGATACGCAGTATTTT. The genes are TRBV6-6 and TRBJ2-3; 7 positions agree with TRBD2. J was trimmed by 0 bases and V by 7 bases; bases with no gene match: 7. The V gene's germline CDR1 is MNHNY and CDR2 SVGAGI (reference sequence). The CDR3 is 15 residues long.